These 2 T cell receptor beta chains were all obtained from the same sample, sequenced in a study of OX40 agonist ivuxolimab in advanced cancers. The data were produced by immunoSEQ multiplex PCR, yet TCRdb's version contains in-frame clones alone and is incomplete. The sample lists under 55,000 clones, roughly nine tenths occurring once. The specimen was CD4+ or CD8+ T cells sorted from blood, collected in a trial of the OX40 agonist ivuxolimab. These TCRs come from an adult with an advanced solid tumor such as melanoma, head and neck, liver or kidney cancer.

V and J are TRBV30 and TRBJ2-2, with D unresolved. Trimming left V 8 bases short and J 5 bases short, with 18 bases between. Germline loops: CDR1 GTSNPN, CDR2 SVGIG (reference sequence). The CDR3 is 14 residues long. As DNA, the CDR3 is TGTGCCCGGACCCGGACGCCCCAAACCGGGGAGCTGTTTTTT. Its translation: CARTRTPQTGELFF.

The chain uses TRBV5-1 and TRBJ1-1; TRBD1 is a possible D gene (6 bases). Germline V gene sequence: CDR1 SGHRS, CDR2 YFSETQ. The CDR3 contains 16 residues. Trimming took off 0 bases at V and 1 base at J, with 13 bases between the two ends. In DNA, the CDR3 is TGCGCCAGCAGCTTGGATGAACAGGGTCGGAACACTGAAGCTTTCTTT. It codes for CASSLDEQGRNTEAFF. Using reference TRBV5-1 and TRBJ1-1 for the parts outside the CDR3, the full variable domain is KAGVTQTPRYLIKTRGQQVTLSCSPISGHRSVSWYQQTPGQGLQFLFEYFSETQRNKGNFPGRFSGRQFSNSRSEMNVSTLELGDSALYLCASSLDEQGRNTEAFFGQGTRLTVV.